Each of the 25 T cell receptor beta chains below was sequenced from the same sample in a study of PD-L1 blockade in urothelial cancer. Sequencing was performed with immunoSEQ multiplex PCR; in TCRdb, only in-frame clones are kept and a portion is missing. The sample comprises about 45,000 clones, roughly 88% of which are singletons, and approximately 4.1% rests with the top ten. The specimen comprised PBMCs, sampled around atezolizumab (anti-PD-L1) treatment. The receptor source for this set is a man aged 80 or over with urothelial cancer.

The chain recombines TRBV28 with TRBJ2-1; 13 bases fit TRBD2. V was clipped by 5 bases and J by 7 bases; unmatched bases: 5. The CDR3 length is 15 residues. Germline CDR1 and CDR2: MDHEN and SYDVKM. CDR3 sequence: CASSPGLAGRNEQFF. The CDR3 nucleotides are TGTGCCAGCAGTCCGGGACTAGCGGGAAGGAATGAGCAGTTCTTC.

This chain connects TRBV5-1 to TRBJ2-3, with 7 positions matching TRBD1. The CDR3 is 13 amino acids. CDR1 and CDR2 from the germline V gene are SGHRS and YFSETQ. Trimming took 7 bases from V and 5 from J; bases not matched to a gene: 7. CDR3 DNA sequence: TGCGCCAGCGGGACAGTTGTAGGAGATACGCAGTATTTT. Its protein is CASGTVVGDTQYF.

The genes are TRBV5-1 and TRBJ2-7, with 8 nucleotides matching TRBD1. Germline CDR1 reads SGHRS; CDR2 reads YFSETQ. V gave up 0 bases and J gave up 2 bases; unmatched junction bases: 1. The CDR3 length is 14 residues. CDR3 loop: CASSLEGQAYEQYF. CDR3 coding DNA: TGCGCCAGCAGCTTGGAGGGACAGGCCTACGAGCAGTACTTC.

V and J are TRBV10-2 and TRBJ1-2; TRBD1 matches at 8 bases. CDR1 and CDR2 from the germline V gene are WSHSY and SAAADI. There are 14 residues in the CDR3. Trimming cost V 6 bases and J 4 bases; bases outside gene matches: 7. Written as DNA, the CDR3 is TGCGCCAGCAGACCTGGGACAGGCATCTATGGCTACACCTTC. This encodes CASRPGTGIYGYTF.

The chain joins TRBV11-3 to TRBJ2-5; 8 nucleotides line up with TRBD2. Germline V gene sequence: CDR1 SGHNT, CDR2 YENEEA. This CDR3 contains 15 residues. J gave up 4 bases and V 5 bases, and 9 bases lay outside the gene matches. The CDR3 nucleotides read TGTGCCAGCAGCCGGGGGGGTGCAGGGAGAGAGACCCAGTACTTC. Translating it yields CASSRGGAGRETQYF. The complete variable domain, with remaining parts taken from reference TRBV11-3 and TRBJ2-5, reads EAGVVQSPRYKIIEKKQPVAFWCNPISGHNTLYWYLQNLGQGPELLIRYENEEAVDDSQLPKDRFSAERLKGVDSTLKIQPAELGDSAVYLCASSRGGAGRETQYFGPGTRLLVL.

The chain couples TRBV19 to TRBJ1-2, with TRBD1 identical over 7 bases. In germline, CDR1 is LNHDA, CDR2 SQIVND (reference sequence). Trimming removed 6 bases from V and 6 bases from J; junction bases left unmatched: 10. The CDR3 is 14 amino acids. CDR3 bases: TGTGCCAGTAGCCGGCGAAGAGGGGGCGATGGCTACACCTTC. It codes for CASSRRRGGDGYTF.

The chain employs TRBV29-1 and TRBJ2-2; D unresolved. Germline CDR1 reads SQVTM; CDR2 reads ANQGSEA. The V and J ends lost 4 bases and 0 bases respectively, with 6 bases between them. The CDR3 length is 13 residues. Here the CDR3 DNA reads TGCAGCGTTGGCAGGACGAACACCGGGGAGCTGTTTTTT. Translating it yields CSVGRTNTGELFF.

The chain recombines TRBV19 with TRBJ2-1, with a weak D call TRBD2 (5 bases). CDR1 LNHDA and CDR2 SQIVND come from the germline V gene (reference sequence). The CDR3 is made up of 13 amino acids. V dropped 6 bases and J dropped 4 bases, with 10 bases sitting between them. The CDR3 region has the DNA TGTGCCAGTAGAAGCGGCTCATACAATGAGCAGTTCTTC. Protein product: CASRSGSYNEQFF.

This chain connects TRBV27 to TRBJ1-1, with TRBD1 matching over 8 bases. Losses at the gene ends were 1 base for V and 0 bases for J; bases not matched to a gene: 7. CDR1 and CDR2 from the germline V gene are MNHEY and SMNVEV (reference sequence). This CDR3 is built from 17 residues. In DNA, the CDR3 is TGTGCCAGCAGTTTATTACGACAGGGGTTTGTGAACACTGAAGCTTTCTTT. Its protein is CASSLLRQGFVNTEAFF.

The chain combines TRBV5-4 with TRBJ2-3, with 8 bases aligning to TRBD2. In germline, CDR1 is SGHNT, CDR2 YYREEE (reference sequence). The V gene end was trimmed by 2 bases and the J gene end by 6 bases; junction bases not matched to a gene: 11. CDR3 length: 16 amino acids. CDR3 sequence reads: CASSLRSSGLPDTQYF. The CDR3 DNA reads as TGTGCCAGCAGCTTAAGGTCTAGCGGGCTCCCGGATACGCAGTATTTT.

The chain joins TRBV28 to TRBJ2-5; 12 positions agree with TRBD1. The CDR3 covers 16 residues. Germline-derived CDR1 and CDR2 are MDHEN and SYDVKM. After removal of 4 bases from V and 4 bases from J, the junction contained 7 bases not matched to a gene. The CDR3 here is CASSSTGTGGGETQYF. Here the CDR3 DNA reads TGTGCCAGCAGTTCCACCGGGACAGGGGGCGGAGAGACCCAGTACTTC.

There are a few counts of this clone. J is TRBJ1-1 and V is TRBV6-1; the D gene is possibly TRBD1 (6 bases). CDR1 and CDR2 (germline): MNHNS, SASEGT. The CDR3 has 15 residues. With 8 bases removed from V and 4 bases from J, the gap between germline ends came to 20 bases. DNA of the CDR3: TGTGCCAGCGCGGCCAGGGGAACGATGCTCACTGAAGCTTTCTTT. Amino acid sequence: CASAARGTMLTEAFF.

The chain is built from TRBV7-2 and TRBJ2-5; perhaps TRBD2 as D (7 bases). V was shortened by 1 base and J by 5 bases, with 14 bases between the two germline ends. CDR3 length equals 15 residues. Germline CDR1 SGHTA, CDR2 FQGNSA. CDR3 in DNA: TGTGCCAGCAGCTTAGTGTCGGGGGGCAGGGAGACCCAGTACTTC. Residues: CASSLVSGGRETQYF.

This clone was counted between two and nine times. The chain links TRBV7-2 to TRBJ2-7, with no clear D. Germline values: CDR1 SGHTA, CDR2 FQGNSA. V was clipped by 4 bases and J by 1 base, with 11 bases between them. This CDR3 spans 14 amino acids. The CDR3, as DNA: TGTGCCAGCAGCTCCCCGTATTATTCCTACGAGCAGTACTTC. Protein product: CASSSPYYSYEQYF.

The chain recombines TRBV28 with TRBJ2-7; D might be TRBD1 (6 bases). CDR1 is MDHEN, CDR2 SYDVKM, per germline. V lost 5 bases and J 0 bases, leaving 11 bases between the germline ends. The CDR3 runs 14 residues. The CDR3 coding sequence is TGTGCCAGCAGTGGGACAAGGAGCTCCTACGAGCAGTACTTC. It translates to CASSGTRSSYEQYF.

This clone was seen a few times. A junction boundary mismatches the germline segment, possibly from a read error. V and J are TRBV6-1 and TRBJ2-1; TRBD1 aligns across 10 bases. The CDR3 has 12 residues. Germline-derived CDR1 and CDR2 are MNHNS and SASEGT. CDR3 in amino acids: CASTPDRGLKVF. In DNA form, the CDR3 reads TGTGCCAGCACCCCCGACAGGGGGCTTAAGGTCTTC.

This rearrangement joins TRBV19 to TRBJ1-1; D remains unclear. Germline CDR1 is LNHDA and CDR2 is SQIVND (reference sequence). V lost 7 bases and J lost 3, with 15 bases in between. The CDR3 is 14 residues long. The CDR3 DNA reads TGTGCCAGTACTCGCGATCGGGGAGACACTGAAGCTTTCTTT. Its translation is CASTRDRGDTEAFF.

The genes are TRBV18 and TRBJ2-1; TRBD2 matches 9 bases. The germline gives CDR1 KGHSH, CDR2 LQKENI. The CDR3 covers 15 residues. Trimming took 5 bases from V and 7 from J; bases not matched to a gene: 9. The CDR3 coding sequence is TGTGCCAGCTCAAGAGGGGTAGCGGGAGCGAATGAGCAGTTCTTC. This encodes CASSRGVAGANEQFF.

The chain uses TRBV28 and TRBJ2-1; TRBD2 is a possible D gene (5 bases). From germline, CDR1 is MDHEN and CDR2 SYDVKM. This CDR3 is 16 amino acids long. V lost 4 bases, J lost 1 base, and 14 bases lay in between. CDR3 in amino acids: CASSSQDFRSYNEQFF. For the CDR3, the DNA is TGTGCCAGCAGTTCCCAGGACTTCCGGTCCTACAATGAGCAGTTCTTC. Full variable domain (remainder filled in from reference TRBV28 and TRBJ2-1): DVKVTQSSRYLVKRTGEKVFLECVQDMDHENMFWYRQDPGLGLRLIYFSYDVKMKEKGDIPEGYSVSREKKERFSLILESASTNQTSMYLCASSSQDFRSYNEQFFGPGTRLTVL.

The genes are TRBV7-9 and TRBJ2-5, with D perhaps matching TRBD2 (5 bases). This CDR3 is built from 14 residues. V was cut by 5 bases and J by 2 bases, with 12 bases left in between. CDR1 is SEHNR and CDR2 is FQNEAQ in the germline V gene (reference sequence). The CDR3 here is CASSQSSPQETQYF. The DNA of the CDR3 is TGTGCCAGCAGCCAATCTAGCCCTCAAGAGACCCAGTACTTC.

The V and J genes are TRBV9 and TRBJ1-4; 9 nucleotides agree with TRBD1. The CDR3 has 16 residues. The germline V gene encodes CDR1 SGDLS and CDR2 YYNGEE. Trimming at V came to 4 bases and at J to 8 bases, leaving 12 bases not matched to a gene. The CDR3 loop reads CASSSGQGIKSEKLFF. Here the CDR3 DNA reads TGTGCCAGCAGCTCGGGACAGGGTATCAAGAGCGAAAAACTGTTTTTT.

This clone was counted a single time. This chain uses TRBV4-1 with TRBJ1-2, with D possibly matching TRBD1 (6 bases). The CDR3 is 17 residues long. Germline V gene sequence: CDR1 MGHRA, CDR2 YSYEKL. The V gene lost 0 bases and the J gene lost 1 base, with 15 bases spanning the gap. The CDR3: CASSQDGREGVNYGYTF. The CDR3 coding sequence is TGCGCCAGCAGCCAAGATGGAAGGGAGGGGGTTAACTATGGCTACACCTTC.

For the CDR3, the DNA is TGTGCCAGTAGTATTAAGACAGGGGGAGCCTACGAGCAGTACTTC. It codes for CASSIKTGGAYEQYF. The rearrangement links TRBV19 to TRBJ2-7, with TRBD1 matching 9 bases. CDR3 length: 15 amino acids. CDR1 is LNHDA, CDR2 SQIVND, per germline (reference sequence). J lost 2 bases, V lost 3 bases, and 5 bases had no gene match.

CDR3 nucleotide sequence: TGTGCCAGCAGTAGAAAAGTGACAGGGTGGCAAGAGACCCAGTACTTC. This codes for CASSRKVTGWQETQYF. This chain connects TRBV27 to TRBJ2-5; 7 positions match TRBD1. V dropped 5 bases and J dropped 2; count of bases not matched to a gene: 11. Germline assignment: CDR1 MNHEY and CDR2 SMNVEV (reference sequence). The length of the CDR3 is 16 residues.

The rearrangement joins TRBV9 to TRBJ2-2; TRBD2 might be the D (6 bases). Between the trimmed V and J ends, which lost 0 bases and 8 bases, there was a span of 14 bases. The CDR3 contains 15 residues. Germline CDR1 and CDR2: SGDLS and YYNGEE. CDR3: CASSVAGELEGELFF. Written as DNA, the CDR3 is TGTGCCAGCAGCGTAGCGGGAGAACTAGAAGGGGAGCTGTTTTTT.